The present TCR beta chain was sequenced within a study of blood T cell repertoires in COVID-19. The data were produced by immunoSEQ multiplex PCR, yet TCRdb's version contains in-frame clones alone and is incomplete. The sample yields about 370,000 clones, around 90% seen once. Trimming pared 6 bases from V and 3 bases from J, leaving 11 bases between. This CDR3 is built from 14 residues. CDR1 and CDR2 (germline): MDHEN, SYDVKM. This TCR came from a woman under 40 with COVID-19, enrolled during active disease. The chain is built from TRBV28 and TRBJ2-2; D not certain. The sequenced sample consisted of peripheral blood. CDR3 DNA: TGTGCCAGCAGCCAGGATTTGGACACCGGGGAGCTGTTTTTT. Its protein product is CASSQDLDTGELFF.